This T cell receptor (beta chain) was recorded in a study of CD8+ T cells in alopecia areata. General study findings and limits: Patients shared TCRs less clearly than mice did, possibly for HLA-related reasons.

Treatment reported: oral pan-JAK inhibitor, 5-10 mg twice daily. Alopecia areata patients provided lesional scalp punch biopsies and peripheral blood, both collected for the study. The CDR3 loop spans 13 amino acids. Germline V CDR1 and CDR2: MNHEY, SVGAGI. Trimming shortened V by 6 bases and J by 9 bases, and 16 bases separated the two germline ends. cDNA serving as the sequencing template came from extracted, reverse transcribed RNA. Sequencing used immunoSEQ multiplex PCR; TCRdb keeps in-frame clones, though not all of them. The sample includes about 300,000 clones, 58% of them seen just once. In regard to this clone: Its antigen is undetermined.

The chain combines TRBV6-5 with TRBJ2-3, with D perhaps assigned TRBD1 or TRBD2 (6 bases each). The sequence derives from a human donor with alopecia areata. The specimen was CD4+ T cells sorted from blood, collected at week 24, from a patient treated with tofacitinib. In nucleotides, the CDR3 is TGTGCCAGCAGGGAGCCCGGGGGCCAAACGCAGTATTTT. Translation gives CASREPGGQTQYF.